What follows are 16 T cell receptor beta chains derived from one specimen sequenced in a study of early T cells in non-severe SARS-CoV-2 infection. TCRdb re-analysed the 5' RACE reads in MiXCR, keeping a single row per CDR3 protein. The table shows about 28,000 distinct CDR3 sequences, with approximately 6.4% occurring only once. The starting material was whole blood, obtained at baseline. The receptors here all came from an adult who was a healthcare worker with PCR-confirmed SARS-CoV-2 infection or an uninfected control (not recorded which).

This clonotype was detected ten times or more. The chain employs TRBV20-1 and TRBJ1-6; D might be TRBD1 (5 bases). Trimming took 0 bases from V and 8 from J, leaving 14 bases between them. Germline V gene sequence: CDR1 DFQATT, CDR2 SNEGSKA (reference sequence). The CDR3 runs to 15 residues. Here the CDR3 DNA reads TGCAGTGCTAGAGATTGGGGGGATCTTCATTCACCCCTCCACTTT. Translation: CSARDWGDLHSPLHF.

Many counts were recorded for this clonotype. Here the CDR3 reads CSARRGPAGANVLTF. CDR3 sequence (DNA): TGCAGTGCTAGGAGGGGGCCGGCTGGGGCCAACGTCCTGACTTTC. This rearrangement joins TRBV20-1 to TRBJ2-6, with 7 nucleotides matching TRBD1. CDR3 length: 15 amino acids. From germline, CDR1 is DFQATT and CDR2 SNEGSKA (reference sequence). The V gene end was trimmed by 3 bases and the J gene end by 2 bases; junction bases not matched to a gene: 4.

In its sample, this clonotype was seen many times. The CDR3 reads CSALSGQRGNQPQHF. The CDR3 DNA sequence: TGCAGTGCGTTATCGGGACAGAGGGGCAATCAGCCCCAGCATTTT. The gene calls are TRBV20-1 and TRBJ1-5; 7 nucleotides match TRBD1. V trimming: 6 bases; J trimming: 2 bases; junction bases outside the gene matches: 10. This CDR3 is 15 amino acids long. Germline loops: CDR1 DFQATT, CDR2 SNEGSKA (reference sequence).

This clonotype was found many times. The rearrangement uses TRBV4-1 and TRBJ1-6; a possible D gene is TRBD1 (5 bases). Trimming pared 0 bases from V and 7 bases from J, leaving 16 bases between. Per the germline V gene, CDR1 is MGHRA and CDR2 is YSYEKL. CDR3 length equals 17 residues. CDR3 sequence reads: CASSQDFGAELNSPLHF. In DNA form, the CDR3 reads TGCGCCAGCAGCCAAGATTTTGGGGCAGAACTAAATTCACCCCTCCACTTT.

This clonotype was detected ten times or more. The J gene is TRBJ2-1, the V gene TRBV19; 9 positions match TRBD1. The V gene's germline CDR1 is LNHDA and CDR2 SQIVND (reference sequence). The CDR3 length is 17 residues. The junction had 16 bases not matched to a gene; V was cut back by 7 bases and J by 6 bases. The chain's CDR3 is CASNRLLGQGSRNEQFF. CDR3 nucleotides: TGTGCCAGTAACCGATTGTTGGGACAGGGTTCCCGCAATGAGCAGTTCTTC. Together with reference TRBV19 and TRBJ2-1, the CDR3 gives the full variable domain: DGGITQSPKYLFRKEGQNVTLSCEQNLNHDAMYWYRQDPGQGLRLIYYSQIVNDFQKGDIAEGYSVSREKKESFPLTVTSAQKNPTAFYLCASNRLLGQGSRNEQFFGPGTRLTVL.

This clonotype has just a few counts. The V and J genes are TRBV29-1 and TRBJ1-1, with D possibly TRBD1 on 5 matching bases. The length of the CDR3 is 13 residues. Germline lookup yields CDR1 SQVTM and CDR2 ANQGSEA. V was clipped by 3 bases and J by 0 bases, with 8 bases between them. The CDR3 is CSVEGRVNTEAFF. The CDR3 DNA reads TGCAGCGTTGAGGGCAGGGTGAACACTGAAGCTTTCTTT.

This clonotype has a count of ten or more. The chain couples TRBV20-1 to TRBJ1-6; D ambiguous. The CDR3 extends over 12 amino acids. V was shortened by 3 bases and J by 14 bases, with 14 bases between the two germline ends. The germline gives CDR1 DFQATT, CDR2 SNEGSKA (reference sequence). This CDR3 is CSASTVGGSLHF. The CDR3 DNA reads TGCAGTGCTAGCACGGTAGGAGGTTCCCTCCACTTT.

This clonotype occurred many times. This chain connects TRBV7-2 to TRBJ2-1; D may be TRBD2 (5 bases). The germline V gene encodes CDR1 SGHTA and CDR2 FQGNSA. V was cut by 7 bases and J by 3 bases, with 13 bases left in between. CDR3 length equals 14 residues. CDR3 in amino acids: CASTLSRDYNEQFF. The CDR3 DNA sequence: TGTGCCAGCACCCTTTCACGGGACTACAATGAGCAGTTCTTC. Drawing the rest from reference TRBV7-2 and TRBJ2-1, the complete variable domain is GAGVSQSPSNKVTEKGKDVELRCDPISGHTALYWYRQSLGQGLEFLIYFQGNSAPDKSGLPSDRFSAERTGGSVSTLTIQRTQQEDSAVYLCASTLSRDYNEQFFGPGTRLTVL.

This clonotype was observed at least ten times. This chain uses TRBV2 with TRBJ1-4; the match to TRBD1 covers 8 bases. The ends lost 6 bases at V and 11 bases at J; junction bases unmatched: 17. This CDR3 has 16 residues. Germline V CDR1 and CDR2: SNHLY, FYNNEI. The CDR3 DNA sequence: TGTGCCAGCAGCAATCCTTGGACAGGGCTCCCGGGGAAACTGTTTTTT. Its translation is CASSNPWTGLPGKLFF.

This clonotype was seen repeatedly, ten times or more. The V call is TRBV7-2, the J call TRBJ2-3, with D unclear. CDR1 is SGHTA and CDR2 is FQGNSA in the germline V gene. CDR3 length: 13 amino acids. Trimming left V 5 bases short and J 5 bases short, with 11 bases between. The CDR3 DNA follows: TGTGCCAGCAGCAGCCCGGTTGTAGATACGCAGTATTTT. Translated: CASSSPVVDTQYF.

Only a few counts were recorded for this clonotype. The CDR3 loop reads CASSPLSGTGSYEQYF. The CDR3 DNA reads as TGCGCCAGCAGCCCCCTCTCCGGGACAGGTTCCTACGAGCAGTACTTC. This sequence joins TRBV5-1 and TRBJ2-7; TRBD1 matches at 8 bases. The germline gives CDR1 SGHRS, CDR2 YFSETQ. Trimming took 4 bases from V and 1 from J; bases not matched to a gene: 10. This CDR3 has 16 amino acids.

This clonotype was seen repeatedly, ten times or more. The V and J genes are TRBV12-3 or TRBV12-4 and TRBJ2-3; 9 bases match TRBD2. The CDR3 covers 13 residues. J gave up 10 bases and V 5 bases, and 7 bases lay outside the gene matches. This CDR3 reads CASSVPRLAAQYF. The DNA of the CDR3 is TGTGCCAGCAGTGTACCGCGACTAGCGGCGCAGTATTTT.

At least ten counts were recorded for this clonotype. The V call is TRBV29-1, the J call TRBJ2-7, with a weak D call TRBD2 (5 bases). Germline loops: CDR1 SQVTM, CDR2 ANQGSEA. The V and J ends lost 6 bases and 7 bases respectively, with 19 bases between them. The CDR3 runs to 13 residues. The DNA for the CDR3 is TGCAGCGTAGCCGGGGTTCAACGAGGGGAGCAGTACTTC. As protein: CSVAGVQRGEQYF.

Ten or more counts support this clonotype. The chain recombines TRBV7-9 with TRBJ2-2; possibly TRBD1 for D (6 bases). V lost 5 bases and J lost 5, with 9 bases in between. CDR3 length: 13 amino acids. Per germline, CDR1 SEHNR and CDR2 FQNEAQ (reference sequence). CDR3 sequence reads: CASSPQGTGELFF. The CDR3 DNA is TGTGCCAGCAGCCCCCAGGGGACCGGGGAGCTGTTTTTT.

This clonotype was recorded only once. The chain recombines TRBV5-1 with TRBJ2-1; the match to TRBD1 covers 7 bases. Germline trimming cut 6 bases from V and 7 bases from J; bases unmatched to any gene: 10. This CDR3 has 14 amino acids. The germline V gene encodes CDR1 SGHRS and CDR2 YFSETQ. CDR3 in DNA: TGCGCCAGCACACAGGGGCCGAAGAATAATGAGCAGTTCTTC. Encoded protein: CASTQGPKNNEQFF.

In its sample, this clonotype was seen many times. The CDR3 protein is CASKIWNNEKLFF. CDR3 DNA: TGTGCCAGTAAGATATGGAACAATGAAAAACTGTTTTTT. The chain has TRBV19 and TRBJ1-4; D gene uncertain. Trimming took 7 bases from V and 5 from J, leaving 11 bases between them. This CDR3 has 13 amino acids. Germline CDR1 is LNHDA and CDR2 is SQIVND (reference sequence).